This TCR beta chain was sequenced during a study of T cell responses to AZD1222 COVID-19 vaccine. Broader study findings: In a largely white British group with more females than males, clonal diversity was possibly underestimated.

Trimming took off 1 base at V and 1 base at J, with 7 bases between the two ends. Germline CDR1 is SNHLY and CDR2 is FYNNEI. The CDR3 is 14 amino acids. In the case of this clone: What it binds is unknown.

Measured with immunoSEQ multiplex PCR; TCRdb has only the in-frame clones, and not every one. The sample includes about 150,000 clones, over 90% of them seen just once. The J gene is TRBJ1-2, the V gene TRBV2; D call uncertain. This specimen consisted of peripheral blood, obtained on day 0 of AZD1222 vaccination. This receptor was identified in an adult in good health. CDR3 coding DNA: TGTGCCAGCAGTGAAGGACGGAATAACTATGGCTACACCTTC. It encodes CASSEGRNNYGYTF.